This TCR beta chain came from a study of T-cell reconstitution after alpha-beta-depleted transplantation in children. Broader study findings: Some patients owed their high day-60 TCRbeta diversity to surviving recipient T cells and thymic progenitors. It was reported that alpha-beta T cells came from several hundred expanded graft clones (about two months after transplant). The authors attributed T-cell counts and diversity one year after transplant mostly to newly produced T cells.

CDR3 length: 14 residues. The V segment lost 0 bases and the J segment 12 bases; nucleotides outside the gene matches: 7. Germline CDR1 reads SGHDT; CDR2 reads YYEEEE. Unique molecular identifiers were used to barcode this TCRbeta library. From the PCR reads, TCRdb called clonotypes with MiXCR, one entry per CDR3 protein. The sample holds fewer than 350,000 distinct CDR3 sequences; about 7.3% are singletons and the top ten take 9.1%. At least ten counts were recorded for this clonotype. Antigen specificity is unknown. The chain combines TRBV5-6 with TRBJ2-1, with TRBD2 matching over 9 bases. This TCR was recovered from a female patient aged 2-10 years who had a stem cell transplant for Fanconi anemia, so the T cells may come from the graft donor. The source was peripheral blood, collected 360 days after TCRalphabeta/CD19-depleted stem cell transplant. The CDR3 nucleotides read TGTGCCAGCAGCTTGGAAGTTAGCGGGAGAACGCAGTTCTTC. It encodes CASSLEVSGRTQFF. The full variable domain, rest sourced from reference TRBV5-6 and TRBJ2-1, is DAGVTQSPTHLIKTRGQQVTLRCSPKSGHDTVSWYQQALGQGPQFIFQYYEEEERQRGNFPDRFSGHQFPNYSSELNVNALLLGDSALYLCASSLEVSGRTQFFGPGTRLTVL.